A selection of T cell receptor beta chains follows, all from one sample in a study of early T cells in non-severe SARS-CoV-2 infection. One entry per CDR3 protein, called by TCRdb with MiXCR from the 5' RACE reads. The sample records 50,000 to 55,000 distinct CDR3 sequences, about 9.7% being singletons. What was sequenced was whole blood. The receptors here all came from an adult who was a healthcare worker with PCR-confirmed SARS-CoV-2 infection or an uninfected control (not recorded which). The conserved cysteine and the conserved F or W are not part of the CDR3 here. D genes are given only for firm matches.

>TRBV6-1|TRBJ2-2|.
ASSEDPGVVAGELF
>TRBV12-3/TRBV12-4|TRBJ1-3|.
ASSFTGNSGNTIY
>TRBV24-1|TRBJ2-7|.
ATSDGGYEQY
>TRBV20-1|TRBJ1-4|.
SARDVWETNEKLF
>TRBV7-2|TRBJ2-5|.
ASSLYQETQY
>TRBV7-3|TRBJ2-1|TRBD1
ASSYSGTGVRNEQF
>TRBV10-3|TRBJ2-5|TRBD1
ATEGGQGAPETQY
>TRBV5-5|TRBJ2-3|.
ASSSTTGLAIDTQY
>TRBV9|TRBJ2-1|.
ASSPAGSYHEQF
>TRBV7-9|TRBJ1-1|.
ASSQGGRTEAF
>TRBV2|TRBJ2-3|TRBD2
ASRLTSGGILSTDTQY
>TRBV7-2|TRBJ2-1|TRBD2
ASSLTSGAYNEQF
>TRBV29-1|TRBJ2-7|.
SVHTETSSYEQY
>TRBV7-2|TRBJ2-2|TRBD1
ASSLRTGSSGELF
>TRBV7-2|TRBJ2-7|TRBD1
ASSLGWGQGEEQY
>TRBV5-4|TRBJ2-1|.
ASSSDFRSYNEQF
>TRBV5-1|TRBJ1-6|.
ASRGPATDNSPLH
>TRBV20-1|TRBJ1-2|TRBD1
SARDPGQVYGYT
>TRBV4-3|TRBJ2-3|.
ASSQAGAKDTQY
>TRBV9|TRBJ2-5|.
ASSVGGGGETQY
>TRBV19|TRBJ1-5|.
ASSPSGGRAQPQH
>TRBV9|TRBJ2-7|TRBD2
ASSVGSSGVSYEQY
>TRBV11-3|TRBJ2-4|TRBD2
ASSKDGGDIQY
>TRBV19|TRBJ1-2|.
ASSIWDYGYT
>TRBV20-1|TRBJ2-1|.
SAQTGQGGDEQF
>TRBV5-6|TRBJ2-2|.
ASSPRRANWDTGELF
>TRBV10-3|TRBJ2-6|TRBD1
ANRAGTGVGANVLT
>TRBV20-1|TRBJ1-1|.
SARLTQGNTEAF
>TRBV7-2|TRBJ2-7|.
ASSFLAGPYEQY
>TRBV7-9|TRBJ2-3|TRBD1
ASSQDRGTDTQY
>TRBV6-2/TRBV6-3|TRBJ1-2|TRBD1
ASSKQVRGNGGDYGYT
>TRBV5-1|TRBJ2-3|.
ASSLGGDTQY
>TRBV12-3/TRBV12-4|TRBJ2-3|TRBD2
ASSVPGLAGADTQY
>TRBV6-5|TRBJ2-3|.
ASGGAVGTDTQY
>TRBV2|TRBJ1-2|.
ASSGEAGVGYT
>TRBV7-2|TRBJ2-1|TRBD2
ASSFAGTSGSNEQF
>TRBV29-1|TRBJ2-2|.
SVGENTGELF
>TRBV5-1|TRBJ2-3|.
ASRPATYGTDTQY
>TRBV7-2|TRBJ2-7|.
ASSTGSSYEQY
>TRBV19|TRBJ2-2|.
ASSPSANTGELF
>TRBV6-4|TRBJ2-5|.
ANLGGGAETQY
>TRBV11-2|TRBJ2-3|.
ASSPLTNTDTQY
>TRBV4-2|TRBJ2-1|.
ASSQDGRRLAPNEQF
>TRBV6-5|TRBJ2-1|TRBD2
ASSYSRGRDEQF
>TRBV2|TRBJ1-1|.
ASAIWQGREAF
>TRBV4-3|TRBJ1-1|TRBD1
ASAKTGVDEAF
>TRBV19|TRBJ2-5|.
ASSIDFQETQY
>TRBV5-5|TRBJ2-3|TRBD2
ASSLLAGGIDTQY